The clone carrying this TCR beta chain has at least ten counts. Its antigen is unidentified. No cell sorting was done before RNA was extracted from the tissue. The normal lung tissue was taken more than 3 cm from the tumor edge. Between August and November 2014, newly diagnosed, chemotherapy-naive lung cancer patients underwent thoracic surgery in China. The library came from three nested PCR rounds adapted from ARM-PCR protocols. TCRdb re-derived calls from the multiplex PCR reads in MiXCR, one entry per CDR3 protein. This sample has about 75,000 distinct CDR3 sequences, with about two thirds found just once. Germline assignment: CDR1 MNHEY and CDR2 SVGEGT. Trimming cost V 2 bases and J 2 bases, with 7 bases left between them. This CDR3 contains 13 residues. This specimen belongs to a study of tumor and adjacent non-tumor tissue in lung cancer. Study-wide results and limits: Tumor TCR diversity, when higher, was linked to shorter survival. Significantly higher TCR diversity was found in tumor than normal lung. Normal lung showed higher cumulative top 100 clone frequency than tumor.

This sequence originates from a woman aged 50 to 60 with non-small cell lung cancer. Sequenced input: distant non-tumor lung tissue. The rearrangement joins TRBV6-2 or TRBV6-3 to TRBJ2-7; TRBD1 might be the D (6 bases). CDR3 nucleotide sequence: TGTGCCAGCAGTTACCGGGACACCTACGAGCAGTACTTC. It translates to CASSYRDTYEQYF.